This T cell receptor (beta chain) was observed in a study of Graves' ophthalmopathy and Graves' hyperthyroidism. Looking at the study overall: Hyperthyroidism qualified as stable when ophthalmopathy did not develop within 18 months of follow-up. General study findings and limits: Ophthalmopathy could be told apart from stable hyperthyroidism by a 13-signature model (87.88% sensitivity, around 78% specificity).

Trimming pared 4 bases from V and 1 base from J, leaving 11 bases between. The CDR3 length is 15 residues. Researchers turned away patients with other autoimmune diseases, uncontrolled infections, pregnancy or lactation. Amplified material comprised TCR beta CDR3 regions derived from RNA transcripts. After a first-round RT-PCR with HTBI primers, a second-round multiplex PCR was run. Using its own MiXCR run on the multiplex PCR reads, TCRdb lists one record per CDR3 protein. In the table there are 1 million to 1.3 million distinct CDR3 sequences, about two fifths of which are singletons. In its sample, this clonotype was seen a few times. Its antigen is unknown.

The sequence was obtained from an adult man with Graves' hyperthyroidism. The chain has TRBV12-3 or TRBV12-4 and TRBJ1-5; no definite D call. The sequenced material came from peripheral blood or thyroid tissue (not recorded which). The CDR3 DNA reads as TGTGCCAGCAGTTCCAACTCGGCGAGCAATCAGCCCCAGCATTTT. This sequence encodes CASSSNSASNQPQHF.